These 2 T cell receptor beta chains share one sample of origin, sequenced in a study of cytomegalovirus exposure and HLA in healthy donors. The PCR was carried out with 60 Vbeta primers and 13 Jbeta primers. Clones were read by immunoSEQ multiplex PCR, and TCRdb kept only the in-frame ones, dropping some. The table has some 170,000 clones, 80% seen once. The specimen sequenced was PBMCs. The source is a man aged 25-45 years in good health and CMV-seronegative.

The J gene is TRBJ2-1, the V gene TRBV2, with D hard to call. The CDR3 consists of 15 residues. Per germline, CDR1 SNHLY and CDR2 FYNNEI. With 6 bases removed from V and 5 bases from J, the gap between germline ends came to 17 bases. The chain's CDR3 is CASSRTLPPNNEQFF. The CDR3 region has the DNA TGTGCCAGCAGCCGAACTCTCCCCCCAAACAATGAGCAGTTCTTC.

The chain combines TRBV10-2 with TRBJ2-7; 8 nucleotides match TRBD1. The CDR3 contains 13 residues. Germline CDR1 and CDR2: WSHSY and SAAADI. The V and J ends lost 0 bases and 7 bases, in that order; junction bases with no gene match: 2. The CDR3 sequence is CASSESWTGEQYF. For the CDR3, the DNA is TGCGCCAGCAGTGAGTCGTGGACAGGGGAGCAGTACTTC.